This T cell receptor beta chain stems from a study of T cell responses to AZD1222 COVID-19 vaccine. Study-wide findings and caveats: The study found vaccine-associated CD4 TCRs spanning spike, dominant at 160-218 and 743-854.

This CDR3 is 18 amino acids long. Germline CDR1 MNHNY, CDR2 SVGAGI (reference sequence). V was pared by 5 bases and J by 2 bases, with 22 bases between. With respect to this clone: As yet, its antigen is unknown.

Method: immunoSEQ multiplex PCR; TCRdb's copy keeps in-frame clones and lacks some. The sample holds 90,000 to 150,000 clones, about nine tenths seen once. Sequences were derived from peripheral blood, sampled 28 days after the second AZD1222 dose. The receptor's source is an adult who received the AZD1222 COVID-19 vaccine. The chain joins TRBV6-6 to TRBJ2-1; no clear D gene. DNA for the CDR3: TGTGCCAGCAGTCGCTACCCTGAGCCTACCGCCACCTACAATGAGCAGTTCTTC. It is translated as CASSRYPEPTATYNEQFF.